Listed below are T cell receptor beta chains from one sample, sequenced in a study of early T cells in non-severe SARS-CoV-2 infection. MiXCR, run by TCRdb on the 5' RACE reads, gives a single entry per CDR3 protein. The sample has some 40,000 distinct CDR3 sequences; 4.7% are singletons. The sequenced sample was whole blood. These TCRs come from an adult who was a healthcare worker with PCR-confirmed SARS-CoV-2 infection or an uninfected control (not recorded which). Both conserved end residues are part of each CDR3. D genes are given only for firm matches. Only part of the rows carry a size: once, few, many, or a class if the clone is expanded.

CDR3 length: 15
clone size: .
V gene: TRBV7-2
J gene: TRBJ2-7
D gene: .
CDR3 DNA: TGTGCCAGCAGCTTGGGGCGGGTCGCGACCTACGAGCAGTACTTC
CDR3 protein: CASSLGRVATYEQYF

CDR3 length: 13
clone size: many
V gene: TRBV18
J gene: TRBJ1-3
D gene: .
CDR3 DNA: TGTGCCAGCTCACCACATAAAGAGGACACCATATATTTT
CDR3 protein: CASSPHKEDTIYF

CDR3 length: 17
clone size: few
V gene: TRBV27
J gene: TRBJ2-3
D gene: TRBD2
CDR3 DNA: TGTGCCAGCAGTTTTAAGACTAGCGGGATTGGTGGAGATACGCAGTATTTT
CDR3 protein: CASSFKTSGIGGDTQYF

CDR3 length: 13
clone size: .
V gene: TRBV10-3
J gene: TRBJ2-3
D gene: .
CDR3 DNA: TGTGCCATCAGTGAGGGAGCGCCAGATACGCAGTATTTT
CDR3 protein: CAISEGAPDTQYF

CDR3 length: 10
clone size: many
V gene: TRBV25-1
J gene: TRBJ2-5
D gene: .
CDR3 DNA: TGTGCCACTCAACGGGAGACCCAGTACTTC
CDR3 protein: CATQRETQYF

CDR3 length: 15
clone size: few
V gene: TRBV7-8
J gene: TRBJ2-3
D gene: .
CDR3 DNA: TGTGCCAGCAGCCCCCGGGTCGTTGTTGCAGATACGCAGTATTTT
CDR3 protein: CASSPRVVVADTQYF

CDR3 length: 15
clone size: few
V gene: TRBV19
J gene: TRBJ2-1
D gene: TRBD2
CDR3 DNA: TGTGCCAGTAGTCCAACTAGCGGGGGGACTACACGGCAGTTCTTC
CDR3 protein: CASSPTSGGTTRQFF

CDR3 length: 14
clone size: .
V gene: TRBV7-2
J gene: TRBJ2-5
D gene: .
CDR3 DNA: TGTGCCAGCAGCTCTCAGGGACCACAAGAGACCCAGTACTTC
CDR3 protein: CASSSQGPQETQYF

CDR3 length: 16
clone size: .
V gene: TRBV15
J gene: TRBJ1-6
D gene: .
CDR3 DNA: TGTGCCACCAGCAGAGATCCCTCCGCGGCGAATTCACCCCTCCACTTT
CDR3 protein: CATSRDPSAANSPLHF

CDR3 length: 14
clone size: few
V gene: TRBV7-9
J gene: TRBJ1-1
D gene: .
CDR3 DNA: TGTGCCAGCAGCTTAGATGGAATGAACACTGAAGCTTTCTTT
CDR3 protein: CASSLDGMNTEAFF

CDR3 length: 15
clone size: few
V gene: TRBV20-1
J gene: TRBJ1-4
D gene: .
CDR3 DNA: TGCAGTGCTAGAGATGTAAGGGCGACTAATGAAAAACTGTTTTTT
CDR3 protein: CSARDVRATNEKLFF

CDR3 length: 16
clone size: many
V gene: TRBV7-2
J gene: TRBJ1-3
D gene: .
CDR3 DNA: TGTGCCAGCAGCTTAGTTCTGTCTAGCCTTGGAAACACCATATATTTT
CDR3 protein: CASSLVLSSLGNTIYF

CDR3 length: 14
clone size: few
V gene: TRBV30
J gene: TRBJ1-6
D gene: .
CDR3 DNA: TGTGCCAGAGGACAGAGCTCCTATAATTCACCCCTCCACTTT
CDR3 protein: CARGQSSYNSPLHF

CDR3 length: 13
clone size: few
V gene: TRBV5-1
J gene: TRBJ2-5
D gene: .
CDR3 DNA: TGCGCCAGCAGCGTGGGGCAACAAGAGACCCAGTACTTC
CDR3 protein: CASSVGQQETQYF

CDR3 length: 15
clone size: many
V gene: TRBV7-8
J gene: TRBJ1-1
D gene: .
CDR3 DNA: TGTGCCAGCAGCCATAAGGACAGATTGAACACTGAAGCTTTCTTT
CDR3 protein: CASSHKDRLNTEAFF

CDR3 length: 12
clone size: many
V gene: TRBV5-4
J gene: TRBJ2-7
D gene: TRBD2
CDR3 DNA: TGTGCCAGCAGCTTATGGAGCGGGAGCGAGAACTTC
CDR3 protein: CASSLWSGSENF

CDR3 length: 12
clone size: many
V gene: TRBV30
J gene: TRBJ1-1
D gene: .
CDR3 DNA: TGTGCCCTCGGCACCCCATGGACTGAAGCTTTCTTT
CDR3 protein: CALGTPWTEAFF

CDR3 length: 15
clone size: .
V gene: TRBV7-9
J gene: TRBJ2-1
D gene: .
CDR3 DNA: TGTGCCAGCAGCCCCCCCCGGAGCTCCTACAATGAGCAGTTCTTC
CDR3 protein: CASSPPRSSYNEQFF

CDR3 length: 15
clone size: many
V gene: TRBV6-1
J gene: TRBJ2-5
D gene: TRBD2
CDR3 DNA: TGTGCCAGCAGGCCCGGGACTAGCGGGAAAGAGACCCAGTACTTC
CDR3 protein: CASRPGTSGKETQYF

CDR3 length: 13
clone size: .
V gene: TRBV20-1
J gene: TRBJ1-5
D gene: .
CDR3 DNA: TGCAGTGCTACGGGGGGCTCGGACCAGCCCCAGCATTTT
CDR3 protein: CSATGGSDQPQHF

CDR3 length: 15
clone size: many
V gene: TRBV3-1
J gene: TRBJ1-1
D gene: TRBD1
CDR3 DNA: TGTGCCAGCAGCCAGATAACAGGGGAGAACACTGAAGCTTTCTTT
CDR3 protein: CASSQITGENTEAFF

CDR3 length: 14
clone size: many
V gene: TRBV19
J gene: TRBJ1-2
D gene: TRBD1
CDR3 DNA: TGTGCCAGTAGTACTCGGGACAGATTGTATGGCTACACCTTC
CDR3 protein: CASSTRDRLYGYTF

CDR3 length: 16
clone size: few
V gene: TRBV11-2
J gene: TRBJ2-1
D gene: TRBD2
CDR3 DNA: TGTGCCAGCAGCCCTCGCGCGGGAGGAGGGGTCAATGAGCAGTTCTTC
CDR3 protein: CASSPRAGGGVNEQFF

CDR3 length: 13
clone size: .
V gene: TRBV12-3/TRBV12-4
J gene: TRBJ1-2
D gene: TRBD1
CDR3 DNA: TGTGCCACCTCGGTGGGACAGGGTTATGGCTACACCTTC
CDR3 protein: CATSVGQGYGYTF

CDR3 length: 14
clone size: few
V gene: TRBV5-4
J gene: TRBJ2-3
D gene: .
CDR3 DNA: TGTGCCAGCAGCACTGACGTGAAGGCAGATACGCAGTATTTT
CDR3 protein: CASSTDVKADTQYF

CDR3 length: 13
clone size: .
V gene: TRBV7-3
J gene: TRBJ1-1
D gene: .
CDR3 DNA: TGTGCCAGCAGCTTAACGAGGGAGACAGAAGCTTTCTTT
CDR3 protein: CASSLTRETEAFF

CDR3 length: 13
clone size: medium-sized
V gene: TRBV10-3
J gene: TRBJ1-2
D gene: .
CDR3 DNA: TGTGCCATCAGCGGAGGAATGGGGGATGGCTACACCTTC
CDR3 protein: CAISGGMGDGYTF

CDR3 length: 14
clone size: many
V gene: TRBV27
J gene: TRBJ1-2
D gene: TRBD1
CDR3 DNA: TGTGCCAGCAGTTGGACAGGCTCCCTCAATGGCTACACCTTC
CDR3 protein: CASSWTGSLNGYTF

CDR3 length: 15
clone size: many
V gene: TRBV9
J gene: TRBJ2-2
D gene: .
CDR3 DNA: TGTGCCAGCAGCCCCGGGGTAGGGGACACCGGGGAGCTGTTTTTT
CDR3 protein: CASSPGVGDTGELFF

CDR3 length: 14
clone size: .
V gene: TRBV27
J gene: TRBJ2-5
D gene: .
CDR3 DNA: TGTGCCAGCAGTTTATCGGTTGGGGGAGAGACCCAGTACTTC
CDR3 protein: CASSLSVGGETQYF

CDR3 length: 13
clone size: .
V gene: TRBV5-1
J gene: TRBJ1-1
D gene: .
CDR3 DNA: TGCGCCAGCAGCTTGGAGAGTAATACTGAAGCTTTCTTT
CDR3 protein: CASSLESNTEAFF

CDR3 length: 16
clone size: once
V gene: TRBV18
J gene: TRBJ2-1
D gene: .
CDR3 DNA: TGTGCCAGCTCAGCAGCCGCTGGCGGAGGGGACAATGAGCAGTTCTTC
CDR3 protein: CASSAAAGGGDNEQFF

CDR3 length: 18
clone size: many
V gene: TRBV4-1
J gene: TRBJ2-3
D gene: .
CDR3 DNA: TGCGCCAGCAGCCAAGCACTAAATAGCGATACTAGCACAGATACGCAGTATTTT
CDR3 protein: CASSQALNSDTSTDTQYF